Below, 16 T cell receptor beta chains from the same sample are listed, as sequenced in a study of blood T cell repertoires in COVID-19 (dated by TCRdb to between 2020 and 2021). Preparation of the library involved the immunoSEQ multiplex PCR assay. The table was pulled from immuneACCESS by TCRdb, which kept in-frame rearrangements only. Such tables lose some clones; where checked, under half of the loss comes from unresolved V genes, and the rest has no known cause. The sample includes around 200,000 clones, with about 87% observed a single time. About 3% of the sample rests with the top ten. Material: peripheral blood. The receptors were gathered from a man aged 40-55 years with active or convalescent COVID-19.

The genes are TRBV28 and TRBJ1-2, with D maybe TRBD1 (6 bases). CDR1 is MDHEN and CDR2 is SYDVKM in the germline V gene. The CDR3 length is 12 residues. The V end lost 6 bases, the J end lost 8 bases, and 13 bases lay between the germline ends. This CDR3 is CASSRGGLGYTF. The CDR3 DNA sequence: TGTGCCAGCAGCCGGGGGGGGCTCGGCTACACCTTC.

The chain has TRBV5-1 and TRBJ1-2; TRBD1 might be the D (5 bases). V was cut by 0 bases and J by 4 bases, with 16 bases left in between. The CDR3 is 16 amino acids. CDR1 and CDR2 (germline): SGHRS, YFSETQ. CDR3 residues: CASSLAGDVQLYGYTF. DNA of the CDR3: TGCGCCAGCAGCTTGGCGGGGGACGTACAACTCTATGGCTACACCTTC.

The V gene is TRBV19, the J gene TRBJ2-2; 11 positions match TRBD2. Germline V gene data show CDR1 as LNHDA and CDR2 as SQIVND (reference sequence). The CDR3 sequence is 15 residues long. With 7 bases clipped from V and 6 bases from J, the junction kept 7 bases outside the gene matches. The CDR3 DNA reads TGTGCCAGTAATATCGATAGCGGGGGGGCCGGGGAGCTGTTTTTT. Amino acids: CASNIDSGGAGELFF.

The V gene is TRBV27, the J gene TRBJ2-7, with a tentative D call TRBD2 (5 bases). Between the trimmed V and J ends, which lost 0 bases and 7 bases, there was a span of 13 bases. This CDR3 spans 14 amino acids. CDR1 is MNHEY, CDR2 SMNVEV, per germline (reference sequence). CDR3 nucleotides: TGTGCCAGCAGTTTATCATGGGTCCCGGGGGAGCAGTACTTC. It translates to CASSLSWVPGEQYF.

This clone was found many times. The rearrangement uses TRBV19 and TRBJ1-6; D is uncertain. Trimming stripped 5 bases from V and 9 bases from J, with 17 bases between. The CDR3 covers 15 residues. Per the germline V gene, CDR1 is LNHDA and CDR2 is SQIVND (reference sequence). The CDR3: CASSSETLMTSPLHF. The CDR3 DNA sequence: TGTGCCAGTAGTTCCGAGACACTGATGACTTCACCCCTCCACTTT.

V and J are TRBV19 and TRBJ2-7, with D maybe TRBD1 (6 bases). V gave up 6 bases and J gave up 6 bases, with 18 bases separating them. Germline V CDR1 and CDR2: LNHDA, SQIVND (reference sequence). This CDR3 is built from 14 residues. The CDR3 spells CASRSTGRASEQYF. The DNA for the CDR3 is TGTGCCAGTAGATCGACAGGCCGGGCGAGCGAGCAGTACTTC.

The CDR3 reads CASRQGHSGNTIYF. In DNA form, the CDR3 reads TGTGCCAGTCGGCAGGGCCACTCTGGAAACACCATATATTTT. This chain links TRBV19 with TRBJ1-3, with D maybe TRBD1 (5 bases). Trimming left V 8 bases short and J 0 bases short, with 11 bases between. The CDR3 is 14 residues long. The germline gives CDR1 LNHDA, CDR2 SQIVND (reference sequence).

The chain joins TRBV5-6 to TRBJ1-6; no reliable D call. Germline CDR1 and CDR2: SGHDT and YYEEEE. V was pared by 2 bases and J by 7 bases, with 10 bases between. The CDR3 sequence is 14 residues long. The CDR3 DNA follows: TGTGCCAGCAGCTTCTTGGCAGTAAATTCACCCCTCCACTTT. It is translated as CASSFLAVNSPLHF.

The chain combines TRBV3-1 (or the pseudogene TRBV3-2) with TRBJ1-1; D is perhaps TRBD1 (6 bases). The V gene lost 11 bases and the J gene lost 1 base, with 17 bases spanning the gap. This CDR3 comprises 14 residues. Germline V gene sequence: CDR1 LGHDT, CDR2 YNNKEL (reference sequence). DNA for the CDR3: TGTGCCTCCTCTTCGGGGACACCGAACACTGAAGCTTTCTTT. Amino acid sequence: CASSSGTPNTEAFF.

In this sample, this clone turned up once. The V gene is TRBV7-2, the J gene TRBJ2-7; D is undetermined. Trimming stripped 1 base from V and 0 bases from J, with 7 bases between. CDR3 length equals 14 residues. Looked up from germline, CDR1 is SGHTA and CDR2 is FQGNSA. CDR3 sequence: CASSLGQFSYEQYF. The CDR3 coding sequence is TGTGCCAGCAGCTTAGGCCAGTTCTCCTACGAGCAGTACTTC.

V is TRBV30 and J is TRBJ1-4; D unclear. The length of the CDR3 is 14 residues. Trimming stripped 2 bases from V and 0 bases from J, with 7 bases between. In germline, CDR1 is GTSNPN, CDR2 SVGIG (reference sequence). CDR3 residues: CAWSREPTNEKLFF. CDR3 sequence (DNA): TGTGCCTGGAGTCGGGAGCCAACTAATGAAAAACTGTTTTTT.

CDR3 bases: TGTGCTAGTGGTTTGATGACAGATCAAGAGACCCAGTACTTC. This encodes CASGLMTDQETQYF. The chain combines TRBV12-5 with TRBJ2-5, with D tentatively TRBD1 (5 bases). The CDR3 loop spans 14 amino acids. Germline values: CDR1 LGHNT, CDR2 FRNRAP. The V end was cut by 2 bases, the J end by 2 bases, with 9 bases between.

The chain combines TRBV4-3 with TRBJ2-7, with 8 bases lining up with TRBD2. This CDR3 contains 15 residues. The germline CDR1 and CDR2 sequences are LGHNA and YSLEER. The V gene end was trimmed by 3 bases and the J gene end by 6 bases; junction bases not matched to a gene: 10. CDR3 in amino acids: CASSQGAGGAFEQYF. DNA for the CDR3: TGCGCCAGCAGCCAGGGTGCCGGGGGGGCCTTCGAGCAGTACTTC.

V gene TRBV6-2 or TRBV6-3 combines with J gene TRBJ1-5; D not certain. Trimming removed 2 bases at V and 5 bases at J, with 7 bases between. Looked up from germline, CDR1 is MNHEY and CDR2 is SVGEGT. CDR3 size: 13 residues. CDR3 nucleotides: TGTGCCAGCAGTTACAACACGTATCAGCCCCAGCATTTT. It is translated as CASSYNTYQPQHF.

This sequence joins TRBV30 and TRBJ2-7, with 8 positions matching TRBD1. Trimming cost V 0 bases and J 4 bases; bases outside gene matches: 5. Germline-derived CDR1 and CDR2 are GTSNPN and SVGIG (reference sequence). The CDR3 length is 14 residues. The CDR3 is CAWSVGQDHYEQYF. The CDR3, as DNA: TGTGCCTGGAGTGTGGGACAGGACCATTACGAGCAGTACTTC.

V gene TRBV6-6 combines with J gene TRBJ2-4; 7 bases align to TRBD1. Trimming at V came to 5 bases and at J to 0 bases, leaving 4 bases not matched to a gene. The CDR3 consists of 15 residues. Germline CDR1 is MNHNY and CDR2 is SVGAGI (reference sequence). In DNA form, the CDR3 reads TGTGCCAGCAGTAAGGGACAGCAAGCCAAAAACATTCAGTACTTC. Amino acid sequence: CASSKGQQAKNIQYF.